Following are 11 T cell receptor beta chains from one sample sequenced in a study of OX40 agonist ivuxolimab in advanced cancers. The data were produced by immunoSEQ multiplex PCR, yet TCRdb's version contains in-frame clones alone and is incomplete. The sample contains more than 60,000 clones, around 86% of which appear only once. The sample here was CD4+ or CD8+ T cells sorted from blood, taken in a trial of the OX40 agonist ivuxolimab. The receptors here all came from an adult with an advanced solid tumor such as melanoma, head and neck, liver or kidney cancer.

The chain links TRBV28 to TRBJ1-2; D might be TRBD1 (5 bases). The CDR3 covers 18 residues. Germline CDR1 MDHEN, CDR2 SYDVKM. Trimming took off 4 bases at V and 4 bases at J, with 25 bases between the two ends. CDR3 sequence (DNA): TGTGCCAGCAGTTCCCCGAAGCTCGGGGCCCGGCAGGGCTATGGCTACACCTTC. Amino acids: CASSSPKLGARQGYGYTF.

J is TRBJ2-3 and V is TRBV6-6; D ambiguous. The CDR3 totals 15 residues. Germline CDR1 MNHNY, CDR2 SVGAGI (reference sequence). Trimming stripped 0 bases from V and 5 bases from J, with 12 bases between. The CDR3 nucleotides read TGTGCCAGCAGTTACTCTGATCAATTGAGAGATACGCAGTATTTT. Translated, it gives CASSYSDQLRDTQYF.

The chain joins TRBV30 to TRBJ2-7, with D perhaps matching TRBD2 (6 bases). Per germline, CDR1 GTSNPN and CDR2 SVGIG (reference sequence). The CDR3 runs to 13 residues. The V gene lost 0 bases and the J gene lost 4 bases, with 10 bases spanning the gap. The CDR3 reads CAWSVGGEYEQYF. Written as DNA, the CDR3 is TGTGCCTGGAGTGTAGGCGGGGAATACGAGCAGTACTTC.

The chain is built from TRBV30 and TRBJ1-1; D gene ambiguous. The V end was cut by 1 base, the J end by 10 bases, with 13 bases between. From germline, CDR1 is GTSNPN and CDR2 SVGIG (reference sequence). The CDR3 spans 12 residues. As DNA, the CDR3 is TGTGCCTGGAGTGGTACCTCGACCGCAGCTTTCTTT. Translating it yields CAWSGTSTAAFF.

Notes on this clone: An end of the junction does not agree with germline; a read error may underlie this. Here the CDR3 reads CAGSPGTGGGYNEQFF. Written as DNA, the CDR3 is TGCGCCGGCAGCCCGGGGACAGGGGGAGGGTACAATGAGCAGTTCTTC. The gene calls are TRBV5-1 and TRBJ2-1; 11 positions match TRBD1. This CDR3 is 16 amino acids long. CDR1 and CDR2 from the germline V gene are SGHRS and YFSETQ.

This clone came up a few times. The V and J genes are TRBV30 and TRBJ2-1; the D gene is possibly TRBD2 (7 bases). Looked up from germline, CDR1 is GTSNPN and CDR2 is SVGIG (reference sequence). Trimming shortened V by 5 bases and J by 4 bases, and 18 bases separated the two germline ends. There are 15 residues in the CDR3. The DNA of the CDR3 is TGTGCCTGGGTCAGGGGAGGGGCCGCATACAATGAGCAGTTCTTC. Translated, it gives CAWVRGGAAYNEQFF.

The V and J genes are TRBV9 and TRBJ2-5; possible D gene TRBD1, 7 bases. CDR1 is SGDLS and CDR2 is YYNGEE in the germline V gene. The length of the CDR3 is 16 residues. V was trimmed by 0 bases and J by 5 bases, leaving 17 bases between them. CDR3 loop: CASSVGLVRGEETQYF. The CDR3 nucleotides are TGTGCCAGCAGCGTAGGTCTTGTCAGGGGGGAGGAGACCCAGTACTTC. Complete variable domain (other parts from reference TRBV9 and TRBJ2-5): DSGVTQTPKHLITATGQRVTLRCSPRSGDLSVYWYQQSLDQGLQFLIQYYNGEERAKGNILERFSAQQFPDLHSELNLSSLELGDSALYFCASSVGLVRGEETQYFGPGTRLLVL.

Only a few counts were recorded for this clone. This chain links TRBV9 with TRBJ2-3; unclear D gene. The length of the CDR3 is 15 residues. CDR1 is SGDLS, CDR2 YYNGEE, per germline. V lost 0 bases and J lost 0, with 8 bases in between. CDR3 coding DNA: TGTGCCAGCAGCGTAGAACACATTAGCACAGATACGCAGTATTTT. Protein sequence: CASSVEHISTDTQYF.

V is TRBV11-2 and J is TRBJ1-3, with D perhaps matching TRBD1 (5 bases). Germline-derived CDR1 and CDR2 are SGHAT and FQNNGV. The CDR3 has 18 amino acids. V lost 5 bases and J lost 3, with 23 bases in between. The CDR3 spells CASSPRGSGRVYGNTIYF. In nucleotides, the CDR3 is TGTGCCAGCAGCCCTAGAGGTTCTGGCAGGGTATATGGAAACACCATATATTTT.

This chain links TRBV7-7 with TRBJ1-2, with D maybe TRBD1 (5 bases). Germline CDR1 reads SSHAT; CDR2 reads FNYEAQ (reference sequence). V gave up 10 bases and J gave up 4 bases, with 10 bases separating them. This CDR3 spans 11 amino acids. CDR3 loop: CATDRSYGYTF. In nucleotides, the CDR3 is TGTGCCACCGACAGAAGCTATGGCTACACCTTC. Filled out from reference TRBV7-7 and TRBJ1-2, the complete variable domain reads GAGVSQSPRYKVTKRGQDVTLRCDPISSHATLYWYQQALGQGPEFLTYFNYEAQPDKSGLPSDRFSAERPEGSISTLTIQRTEQRDSAMYRCATDRSYGYTFGSGTRLTVV.

This clone was picked up a small number of times. The chain combines TRBV14 with TRBJ2-5, with 7 bases aligning to TRBD1. The trim removed 5 bases at V and 6 bases at J, leaving 12 bases unmatched. The length of the CDR3 is 15 residues. Per the germline V gene, CDR1 is SGHDN and CDR2 is FVKESK. CDR3 amino acids: CASSSLGQGEKTQYF. The CDR3 DNA follows: TGTGCCAGCAGCTCCCTTGGGCAGGGGGAAAAGACCCAGTACTTC.